Presented here are 12 T cell receptor beta chains from one specimen sequenced in a study of long-term antiretroviral therapy in people with HIV. Researchers report immunoSEQ v3.0 was run at survey level. The data were produced by immunoSEQ multiplex PCR, yet TCRdb's version contains in-frame clones alone and is incomplete. The sample lists about 28,000 clones; over 75% were seen once. The sample in question was unsorted PBMCs, obtained 0.8 years before starting antiretroviral therapy. The receptors stem from a man aged 18 to 30 with HIV.

The V gene is TRBV7-9, the J gene TRBJ2-5, with D tentatively TRBD1 (6 bases). Per the germline V gene, CDR1 is SEHNR and CDR2 is FQNEAQ (reference sequence). The CDR3 consists of 15 residues. Trimming pared 1 base from V and 5 bases from J, leaving 14 bases between. CDR3 residues: CASSLVVGAWETQYF. CDR3 nucleotides: TGTGCCAGCAGCTTAGTCGTGGGGGCTTGGGAGACCCAGTACTTC.

The gene calls are TRBV4-2 and TRBJ2-5; D is unclear. The V gene's germline CDR1 is LGHNA and CDR2 YNFKEQ. The V end lost 4 bases, the J end lost 5 bases, and 8 bases lay between the germline ends. The CDR3 sequence is 12 residues long. CDR3 amino acids: CASSLPSETQYF. CDR3 nucleotide sequence: TGTGCCAGCAGCCTACCGTCCGAGACCCAGTACTTC.

To note about this clone: The junction shows a germline mismatch at one end, possibly a read error. The genes are TRBV12-5 and TRBJ1-1, with D possibly matching TRBD1 (6 bases). Germline assignment: CDR1 LGHNT and CDR2 FRNRAP. The CDR3 runs 11 residues. The CDR3 reads CASGSRGFRVF. In DNA form, the CDR3 reads TGTGCTAGTGGTTCAAGGGGGTTCCGCGTTTTT.

This clone came up a few times. The rearrangement joins TRBV28 to TRBJ1-2; perhaps TRBD1 as D (6 bases). Looked up from germline, CDR1 is MDHEN and CDR2 is SYDVKM. Trimming cost V 10 bases and J 7 bases, with 16 bases left between them. This CDR3 is 12 amino acids long. CDR3: CAMTGRGLGYTF. CDR3 nucleotide sequence: TGTGCCATGACGGGCAGGGGTCTTGGCTACACCTTC.

The chain carries TRBV5-6 and TRBJ1-4; TRBD1 aligns across 8 bases. This CDR3 comprises 16 residues. From germline, CDR1 is SGHDT and CDR2 YYEEEE. The trim removed 0 bases at V and 8 bases at J, leaving 9 bases unmatched. Written as DNA, the CDR3 is TGTGCCAGCAGCTTGGGGATTCAGGGGGCGCACGAAAAACTGTTTTTT. Amino acids: CASSLGIQGAHEKLFF.

The chain is built from TRBV18 and TRBJ2-7; TRBD2 aligns across 9 bases. The germline CDR1 and CDR2 sequences are KGHSH and LQKENI. Trimming at V came to 2 bases and at J to 7 bases, leaving 6 bases not matched to a gene. The CDR3 spans 14 residues. The DNA for the CDR3 is TGTGCCAGCTCACCATTAGCGGGGGCCCTAGAGCAGTACTTC. Protein product: CASSPLAGALEQYF. Full variable domain (outside the CDR3, taken from reference TRBV18 and TRBJ2-7): NAGVMQNPRHLVRRRGQEARLRCSPMKGHSHVYWYRQLPEEGLKFMVYLQKENIIDESGMPKERFSAEFPKEGPSILRIQQVVRGDSAAYFCASSPLAGALEQYFGPGTRLTVT.

This clone has just a few counts. The junction does not match germline at one end; this may be a read error. J is TRBJ1-2 and V is TRBV7-7; D is ambiguous. The CDR3 is made up of 14 amino acids. Germline CDR1 reads SSHAT; CDR2 reads FNYEAQ (reference sequence). CDR3 sequence: CASSPNGWSYGYTF. The CDR3 DNA reads TGTGCTAGCAGCCCCAATGGGTGGAGCTATGGCTACACCTTC.

This clone was counted a single time. This chain joins TRBV6-4 and TRBJ1-1, with 7 bases aligning to TRBD1. Germline V lookup: CDR1 MRHNA, CDR2 SNTAGT. The CDR3 runs 15 residues. J lost 5 bases, V lost 8 bases, and 14 bases had no gene match. CDR3 sequence reads: CASRPTGRQLTEAFF. The CDR3 region has the DNA TGTGCCAGCCGACCGACAGGGAGGCAGTTGACTGAAGCTTTCTTT.

The CDR3 loop is CASSPDSSPLHF. As DNA, the CDR3 is TGCGCCAGCAGCCCCGACAGTTCACCCCTCCACTTT. The chain joins TRBV5-1 to TRBJ1-6, with D tentatively TRBD1 (5 bases). The CDR3 totals 12 residues. The V gene's germline CDR1 is SGHRS and CDR2 YFSETQ. Trimming took 4 bases from V and 9 from J, leaving 8 bases between them.

The gene calls are TRBV5-1 and TRBJ1-1, with D tentatively TRBD1 (6 bases). The CDR3 is 13 residues long. Trimming cost V 0 bases and J 9 bases, with 12 bases left between them. CDR1 is SGHRS, CDR2 YFSETQ, per germline. The CDR3 DNA reads as TGCGCCAGCAGCTTGGCTCCCAGGGGCCAAGCTTTCTTT. It is translated as CASSLAPRGQAFF.

This chain uses TRBV7-9 with TRBJ1-4; maybe TRBD1 (6 bases). The V end was cut by 11 bases, the J end by 0 bases, with 10 bases between. The CDR3 has 13 amino acids. Germline CDR1 is SEHNR and CDR2 is FQNEAQ (reference sequence). Written as DNA, the CDR3 is TGTGCCGGGGGCCGTGCAACTAATGAAAAACTGTTTTTT. Translated: CAGGRATNEKLFF.

This chain links TRBV5-1 with TRBJ2-7; tentatively, D is TRBD2 (6 bases). CDR1 and CDR2 (germline): SGHRS, YFSETQ. V was cut by 0 bases and J by 5 bases, with 15 bases left in between. This CDR3 spans 15 amino acids. The DNA of the CDR3 is TGCGCCAGCAGCTTGGCGGGGGTGGGCATAGACGAGCAGTACTTC. It translates to CASSLAGVGIDEQYF.